This T cell receptor (beta chain) was captured in a study of cytomegalovirus exposure and HLA in healthy donors. General study results and limits: Likely technical artifact: a cluster of highly shared sequence variants. There were about 160 TCR beta chains listed as cytomegalovirus-associated.

Primers included in the PCR were 60 Vbeta and 13 Jbeta primers. Profiling relied on immunoSEQ multiplex PCR, and the TCRdb table lists in-frame clones only, not all of them. Among over 75,000 clones, 75% to 85% were seen once, and the ten largest hold approximately 3%. V shed 4 bases and J shed 5 bases, with 18 bases lying between them. This CDR3 spans 16 amino acids. Points on this clone: Its specificity is not known.

This clonotype originated in a man aged 25-45 years in good health and CMV-seropositive. Sequenced input: PBMCs. This rearrangement joins TRBV6-7 to TRBJ1-5; D possibly corresponds to TRBD1 (6 bases). TRBV6-7 is recorded as an ORF, its role being uncertain. The CDR3 loop is CASSSHGRGTDQPQHF. The CDR3, as DNA: TGTGCCAGCAGTTCTCACGGCAGGGGCACCGATCAGCCCCAGCATTTT.